This TCR beta chain is from a study of patients and donors after allogeneic stem cell transplantation. CDR3 size: 17 residues. V gave up 2 bases and J gave up 0 bases, with 15 bases separating them. Germline CDR1 is SGHNT and CDR2 is YYREEE (reference sequence). TCRdb processed the RT-PCR reads anew with MiXCR; each CDR3 protein has one entry. This repertoire shows hundreds of thousands of distinct CDR3 sequences, about 37% found once; its top ten account for roughly 10%. Only a few counts were recorded for this clonotype. Sequenced input: blood, either unsorted or a sorted T cell fraction (not recorded which). The chain links TRBV5-4 to TRBJ1-3; TRBD1 is a possible D gene (5 bases). This TCR was recovered from a human donor who was either an allogeneic HSCT recipient or a stem cell or donor lymphocyte infusion donor (not recorded which). It is not recorded whose cells these are; they may come from a transplant donor. For the CDR3, the DNA is TGTGCCAGCAGCTTACCTGGGAGGGGAAACTCTGGAAACACCATATATTTT. Its translation is CASSLPGRGNSGNTIYF.